Presented here are 6 T cell receptor beta chains from one specimen sequenced in a study of T cells after yellow fever vaccination. Each CDR3 protein is one row after TCRdb ran MiXCR on the 5' RACE reads. The table lists 510,000 or so distinct CDR3 sequences, roughly a fifth of them singletons, with approximately 14% in the top ten. Source: PBMCs, taken 15 days after the yellow fever booster vaccination. The receptors here all came from a man aged 30 to 45 who received the YFV17D yellow fever vaccine.

This clonotype has more than one count but fewer than ten. The chain couples TRBV27 to TRBJ2-1, with 8 bases fitting TRBD2. The CDR3 is 11 amino acids. Germline V gene data show CDR1 as MNHEY and CDR2 as SMNVEV (reference sequence). The V gene end was trimmed by 6 bases and the J gene end by 11 bases; junction bases not matched to a gene: 3. The CDR3 DNA follows: TGTGCCAGCAGCTTAGCGGGAAAGCAGTTCTTC. It codes for CASSLAGKQFF.

The V and J genes are TRBV21-1 and TRBJ2-3; TRBD2, as called in the table, went unchecked against the DNA. TRBV21-1 is described as a pseudogene. The CDR3 contains 17 residues. Written as DNA, the CDR3 is TGTGCCAGCACCACGGGAACTAGCGGGAGGAGTAGGGATACGCAGTATTTT. This codes for CASTTGTSGRSRDTQYF.

This clonotype was seen only a few times. V gene TRBV7-8 combines with J gene TRBJ2-3; D uncertain. CDR1 and CDR2 from the germline V gene are SGHVS and FQNEAQ. V was pared by 1 base and J by 3 bases, with 11 bases between. CDR3 length: 15 amino acids. In DNA form, the CDR3 reads TGTGCCAGCAGCTTAGGTAGATACTCGACAGATACGCAGTATTTT. It specifies CASSLGRYSTDTQYF.

This clonotype was found a few times. The V call is TRBV20-1, the J call TRBJ2-1; maybe TRBD2 (6 bases). CDR1 and CDR2 (germline): DFQATT, SNEGSKA (reference sequence). Trimming stripped 3 bases from V and 2 bases from J, with 11 bases between. The CDR3 sequence is 14 residues long. In DNA form, the CDR3 reads TGCAGTGCTAGCGTTGGAGGGCCCTACAATGAGCAGTTCTTC. It encodes CSASVGGPYNEQFF.

This chain connects TRBV7-9 to TRBJ1-5; maybe TRBD1 (5 bases). Between the trimmed V and J ends, which lost 4 bases and 5 bases, there was a span of 15 bases. This CDR3 contains 15 residues. Germline-derived CDR1 and CDR2 are SEHNR and FQNEAQ (reference sequence). The CDR3 region has the DNA TGTGCCAGCAGCTCACAGGAGCCGACGGATCAGCCCCAGCATTTT. Residues: CASSSQEPTDQPQHF.

The sample holds a few counts of this clonotype. V and J are TRBV7-8 and TRBJ2-7; 8 positions agree with TRBD2. The CDR3 contains 15 residues. Germline V gene lookup returns CDR1 SGHVS and CDR2 FQNEAQ. V lost 2 bases and J lost 2; bases outside the gene matches: 5. The CDR3 nucleotides are TGTGCCAGCAGCTTATCGGGAGGGGAGGCCTACGAGCAGTACTTC. This gives the protein CASSLSGGEAYEQYF.